This T cell receptor (beta chain) came from a study of cytomegalovirus exposure and HLA in healthy donors. Background on the study: From 170 million or so T cells, an earlier analysis saw under 140 million unique TCR beta sequences. Around 85 million unique TCR sequences came from HLA-typed donors in an early release.

Trimming cost V 6 bases and J 0 bases, with 26 bases left between them. The V gene's germline CDR1 is SEHNR and CDR2 FQNEAQ (reference sequence). The CDR3 sequence is 19 residues long. Comments on this clone: Its target is not known.

The PCR was carried out with 60 Vbeta primers and 13 Jbeta primers. This table comes from immunoSEQ multiplex PCR, and its TCRdb copy is limited to in-frame clones, with some not included. The sample shows 150,000 to 200,000 clones, about nine tenths of them seen only once. Findings of the study overall: Relative to equally common others, HLA-associated TCR beta chains showed greater clonal expansion in a later analysis. Trimming of TCR beta V- and J-genes showed a link, identified in a later analysis, to a missense DCLRE1C variant.

The V call is TRBV7-9, the J call TRBJ1-2; possibly TRBD1 for D (6 bases). The sequenced material came from PBMCs. The clonotype originates from a boy between 2 and 10 years old in good health and CMV-seronegative. The CDR3 sequence: CASSTLGGAGKGANYGYTF. The CDR3 DNA follows: TGTGCCAGCAGTACACTGGGGGGGGCAGGGAAGGGAGCTAACTATGGCTACACCTTC.